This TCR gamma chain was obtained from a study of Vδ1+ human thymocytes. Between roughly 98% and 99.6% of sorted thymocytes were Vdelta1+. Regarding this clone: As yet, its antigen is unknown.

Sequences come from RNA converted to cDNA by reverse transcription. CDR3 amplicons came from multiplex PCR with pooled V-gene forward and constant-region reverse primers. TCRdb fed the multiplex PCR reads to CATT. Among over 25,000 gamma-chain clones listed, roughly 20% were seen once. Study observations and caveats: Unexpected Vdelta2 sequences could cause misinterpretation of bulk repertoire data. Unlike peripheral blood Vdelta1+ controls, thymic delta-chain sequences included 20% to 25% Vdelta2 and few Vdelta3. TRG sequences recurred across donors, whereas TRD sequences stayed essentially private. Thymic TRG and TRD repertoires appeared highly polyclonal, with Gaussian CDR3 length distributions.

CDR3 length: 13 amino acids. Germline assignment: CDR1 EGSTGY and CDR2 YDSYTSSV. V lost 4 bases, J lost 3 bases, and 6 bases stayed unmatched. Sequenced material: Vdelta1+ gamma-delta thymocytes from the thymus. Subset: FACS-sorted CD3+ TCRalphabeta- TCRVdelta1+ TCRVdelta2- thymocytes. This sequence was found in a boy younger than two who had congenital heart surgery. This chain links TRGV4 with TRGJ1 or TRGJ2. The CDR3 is CATWEQGYYKKLF. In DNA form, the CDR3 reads TGTGCCACCTGGGAACAGGGTTATTATAAGAAACTCTTT.